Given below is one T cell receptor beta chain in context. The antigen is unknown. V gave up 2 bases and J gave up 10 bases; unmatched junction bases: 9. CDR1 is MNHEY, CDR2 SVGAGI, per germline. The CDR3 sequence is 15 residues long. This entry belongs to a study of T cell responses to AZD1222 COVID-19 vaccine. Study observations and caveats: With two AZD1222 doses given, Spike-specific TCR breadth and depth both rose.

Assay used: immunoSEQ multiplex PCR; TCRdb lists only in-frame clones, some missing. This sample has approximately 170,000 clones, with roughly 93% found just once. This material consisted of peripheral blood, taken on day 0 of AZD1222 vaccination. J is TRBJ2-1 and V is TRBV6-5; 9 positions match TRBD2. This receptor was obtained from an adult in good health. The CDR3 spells CASSYINGGGGEQFF. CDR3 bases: TGTGCCAGCAGTTACATTAATGGCGGGGGGGGAGAGCAGTTCTTC.